The 6 T cell receptor beta chains presented below share a single source sample, sequenced in a study of blood T cell repertoires in COVID-19. Method: immunoSEQ multiplex PCR; TCRdb's copy keeps in-frame clones and lacks some. The table has about 270,000 clones, about 88% seen once. Sequencing used peripheral blood. These TCRs come from a human donor with COVID-19, enrolled during active disease. The donor label of this sample is uncertain.

This clone was observed a handful of times. The CDR3 region has the DNA TGTGCCAGCGCAAAGGACAGGGGAGTGGAAAAACTGTTTTTT. This sequence encodes CASAKDRGVEKLFF. The chain employs TRBV2 and TRBJ1-4, with TRBD1 identical over 9 bases. Per the germline V gene, CDR1 is SNHLY and CDR2 is FYNNEI. The ends lost 8 bases at V and 8 bases at J; junction bases unmatched: 9. The CDR3 is made up of 14 amino acids.

The chain couples TRBV28 to TRBJ1-2, with D possibly TRBD1 on 5 matching bases. The germline V gene has CDR1 MDHEN and CDR2 SYDVKM. The CDR3 consists of 17 residues. Trimming pared 7 bases from V and 0 bases from J, leaving 21 bases between. The CDR3 protein is CASTQAGGWVTNYGYTF. CDR3 bases: TGTGCCAGCACCCAAGCGGGGGGGTGGGTGACTAACTATGGCTACACCTTC.

V is TRBV12-5 and J is TRBJ2-1, with D perhaps TRBD1 (5 bases). Germline CDR1 LGHNT, CDR2 FRNRAP. V lost 5 bases and J lost 8, with 19 bases in between. CDR3 length equals 15 residues. The CDR3 protein is CASGPRVAVGDEQFF. CDR3 in DNA: TGTGCTAGTGGTCCCAGGGTGGCGGTGGGCGATGAGCAGTTCTTC. The variable domain in full, completed from reference TRBV12-5 and TRBJ2-1, reads DARVTQTPRHKVTEMGQEVTMRCQPILGHNTVFWYRQTMMQGLELLAYFRNRAPLDDSGMPKDRFSAEMPDATLATLKIQPSEPRDSAVYFCASGPRVAVGDEQFFGPGTRLTVL.

This chain joins TRBV28 and TRBJ2-1, with a weak D call TRBD2 (5 bases). This CDR3 is 14 amino acids long. Trimming pared 7 bases from V and 4 bases from J, leaving 14 bases between. Germline assignment: CDR1 MDHEN and CDR2 SYDVKM. The CDR3 spells CASTRPGVYNEQFF. DNA for the CDR3: TGTGCCAGCACCCGACCCGGGGTGTACAATGAGCAGTTCTTC.

The gene calls are TRBV6-1 and TRBJ1-5; TRBD1 matches 8 bases. CDR3 length: 14 residues. V was pared by 3 bases and J by 5 bases, with 3 bases of the junction left unmatched. Looked up from germline, CDR1 is MNHNS and CDR2 is SASEGT. The CDR3 loop reads CASSDDRGHQPQHF. CDR3 in DNA: TGTGCCAGCAGTGACGACAGGGGTCATCAGCCCCAGCATTTT.

The chain has TRBV4-3 and TRBJ2-7; 11 positions agree with TRBD1. Germline trimming cut 4 bases from V and 5 bases from J; bases unmatched to any gene: 4. The length of the CDR3 is 14 residues. CDR1 and CDR2 (germline): LGHNA, YSLEER. The CDR3 protein is CASSRGQGANEQYF. Here the CDR3 DNA reads TGCGCCAGCAGCCGCGGACAGGGGGCTAACGAGCAGTACTTC.